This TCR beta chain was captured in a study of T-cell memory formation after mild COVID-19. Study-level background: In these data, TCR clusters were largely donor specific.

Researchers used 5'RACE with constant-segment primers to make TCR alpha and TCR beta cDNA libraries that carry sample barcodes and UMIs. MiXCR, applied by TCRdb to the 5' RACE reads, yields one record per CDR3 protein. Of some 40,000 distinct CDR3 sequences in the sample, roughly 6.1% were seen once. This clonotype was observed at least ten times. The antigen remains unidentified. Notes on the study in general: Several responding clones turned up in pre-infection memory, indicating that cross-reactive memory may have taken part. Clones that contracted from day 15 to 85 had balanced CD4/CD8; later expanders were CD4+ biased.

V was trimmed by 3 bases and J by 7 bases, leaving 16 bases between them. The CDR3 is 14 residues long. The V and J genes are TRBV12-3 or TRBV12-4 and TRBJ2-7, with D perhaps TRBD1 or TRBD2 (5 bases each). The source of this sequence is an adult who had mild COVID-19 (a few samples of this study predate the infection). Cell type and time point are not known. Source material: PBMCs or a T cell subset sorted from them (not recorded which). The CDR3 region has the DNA TGTGCCAGCAGTTTCCTGAAGCCTGAGGGGGAGCAGTACTTC. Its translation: CASSFLKPEGEQYF.